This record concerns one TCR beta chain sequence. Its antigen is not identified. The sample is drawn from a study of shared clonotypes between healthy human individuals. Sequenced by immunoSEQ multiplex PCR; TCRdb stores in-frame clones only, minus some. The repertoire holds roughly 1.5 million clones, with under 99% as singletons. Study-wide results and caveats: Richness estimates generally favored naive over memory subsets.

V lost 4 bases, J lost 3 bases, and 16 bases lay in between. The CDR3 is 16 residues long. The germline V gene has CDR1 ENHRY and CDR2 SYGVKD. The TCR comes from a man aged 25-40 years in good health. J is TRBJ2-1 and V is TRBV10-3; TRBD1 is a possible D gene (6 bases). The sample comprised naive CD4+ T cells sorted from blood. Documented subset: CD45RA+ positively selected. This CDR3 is CAISGAGVPNYNEQFF. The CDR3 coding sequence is TGTGCCATCAGTGGGGCAGGGGTGCCTAACTACAATGAGCAGTTCTTC.